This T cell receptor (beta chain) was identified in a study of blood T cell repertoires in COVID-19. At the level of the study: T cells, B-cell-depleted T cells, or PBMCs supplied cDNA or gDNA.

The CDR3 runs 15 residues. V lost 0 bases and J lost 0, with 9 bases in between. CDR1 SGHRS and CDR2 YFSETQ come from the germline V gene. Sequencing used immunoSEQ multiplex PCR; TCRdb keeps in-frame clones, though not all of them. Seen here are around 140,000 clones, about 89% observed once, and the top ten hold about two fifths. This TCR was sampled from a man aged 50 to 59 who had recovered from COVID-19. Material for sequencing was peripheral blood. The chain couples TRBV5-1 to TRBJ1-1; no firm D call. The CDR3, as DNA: TGCGCCAGCAGCTTGGGCCACAACATGAACACTGAAGCTTTCTTT. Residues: CASSLGHNMNTEAFF.